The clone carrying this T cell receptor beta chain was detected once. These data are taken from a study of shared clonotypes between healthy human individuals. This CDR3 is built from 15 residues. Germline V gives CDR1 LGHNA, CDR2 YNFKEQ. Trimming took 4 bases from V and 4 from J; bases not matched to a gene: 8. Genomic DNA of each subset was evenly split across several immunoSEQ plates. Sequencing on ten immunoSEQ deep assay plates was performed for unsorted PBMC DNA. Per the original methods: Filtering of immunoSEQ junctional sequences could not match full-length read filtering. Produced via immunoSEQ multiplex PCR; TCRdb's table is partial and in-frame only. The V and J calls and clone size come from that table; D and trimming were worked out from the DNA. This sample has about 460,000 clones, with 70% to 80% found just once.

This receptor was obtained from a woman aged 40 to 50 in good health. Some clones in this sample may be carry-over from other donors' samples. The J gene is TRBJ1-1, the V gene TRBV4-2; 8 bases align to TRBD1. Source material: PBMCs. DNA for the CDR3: TGTGCCAGCAGCCCTGGACAGGGATCGGGCACTGAAGCTTTCTTT. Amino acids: CASSPGQGSGTEAFF.